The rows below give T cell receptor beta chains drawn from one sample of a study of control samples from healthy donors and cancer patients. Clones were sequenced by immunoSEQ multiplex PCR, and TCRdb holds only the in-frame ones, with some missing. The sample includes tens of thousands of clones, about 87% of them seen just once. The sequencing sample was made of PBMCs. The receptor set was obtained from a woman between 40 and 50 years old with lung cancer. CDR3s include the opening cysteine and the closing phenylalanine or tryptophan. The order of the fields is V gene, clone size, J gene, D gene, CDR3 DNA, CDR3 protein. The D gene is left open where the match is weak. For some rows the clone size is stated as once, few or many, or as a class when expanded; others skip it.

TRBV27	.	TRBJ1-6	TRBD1	TGTGCCAGCAGTTTATCACCTGGGGACAGGGGTATGTCACCCCTCCACTTT	CASSLSPGDRGMSPLHF
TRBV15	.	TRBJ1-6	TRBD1	TGTGCCACCAGTAAGACAGGGTCTAGATCACCCCTCCACTTT	CATSKTGSRSPLHF
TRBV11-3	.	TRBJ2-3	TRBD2	TGTGCCAGCAGCTCGGCAGGGAGGGCAGGGGATACGCAGTATTTT	CASSSAGRAGDTQYF
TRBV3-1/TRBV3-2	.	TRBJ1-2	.	TGTGCCAGCAGCCATGCCCGCCAGGGGTCGGGAGGCTACACCTTC	CASSHARQGSGGYTF
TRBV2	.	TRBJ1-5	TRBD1	TGTGCCAGCAGGGTCGGGACAGTCAGCAATCAGCCCCAGCATTTT	CASRVGTVSNQPQHF
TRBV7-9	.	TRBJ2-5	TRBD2	TGTGCCAGCAGCTTCGGGGGGTGGAGTCGTGACCAAGAGACCCAGTACTTC	CASSFGGWSRDQETQYF
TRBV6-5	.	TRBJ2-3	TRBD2	TGTGCCTTAGTGCTCACTAGCGGGGGGAGCGATACGCAGTATTTT	CALVLTSGGSDTQYF
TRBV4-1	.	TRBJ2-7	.	TGCGCCAGCAGCCGCATTATAAGGGCTACTAGTACCTACGAGCAGTACTTC	CASSRIIRATSTYEQYF
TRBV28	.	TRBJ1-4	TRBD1	TGTGCCAGCAGTCCCCAGACAGGGAGGAAAGAAAAACTGTTTTTT	CASSPQTGRKEKLFF
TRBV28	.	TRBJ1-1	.	TGTGCCAGCAGTCGACCCCGGAGGGGAACTGAAGCTTTCTTT	CASSRPRRGTEAFF
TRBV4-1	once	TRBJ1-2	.	TGCGCCAGCAGTCCGGGGCCTTTCGTCTATGGCTACACCTTC	CASSPGPFVYGYTF
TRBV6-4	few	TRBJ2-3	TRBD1	TGTGCCAGCAGTGACTCGACAGGGGCAGATACGCAGTATTTT	CASSDSTGADTQYF
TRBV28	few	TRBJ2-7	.	TGTGCCAGCAATGTGCAGGTCAACTACGAGCAGTACTTC	CASNVQVNYEQYF
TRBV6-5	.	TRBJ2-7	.	TGTGCCAGCAGTTACACCGCCGGCCGCGAGCAGTACTTC	CASSYTAGREQYF
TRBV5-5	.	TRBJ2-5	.	TGTGCCAGCAGCTTCCAGACCCTGGGGCGAGAGACCCAGTACTTC	CASSFQTLGRETQYF
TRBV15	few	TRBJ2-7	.	TGTGCCACCAGCAGAACCACTCTTGCCTACGAGCAGTACTTC	CATSRTTLAYEQYF
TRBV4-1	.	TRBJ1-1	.	TGCGCCAGCAGCTCCCAGACTCTTATTGGCACTGAAGCTTTCTTT	CASSSQTLIGTEAFF
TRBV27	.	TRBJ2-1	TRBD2	TGTGCCAGCAGTTTACTAGCGGGGGGGATAGATGAGCAGTTCTTC	CASSLLAGGIDEQFF
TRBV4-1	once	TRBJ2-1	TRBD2	TGCGCCAGCAGCCAAGACGCACTAGCGGGGGGGTATTACAATGAGCAGTTCTTC	CASSQDALAGGYYNEQFF
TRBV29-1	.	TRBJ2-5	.	TGCAGCGTTCGACCGCAAGAGACCCAGTACTTC	CSVRPQETQYF
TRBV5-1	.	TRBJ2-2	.	TGCGCCAGCAGCTTGGTGGGCGGGGAGCTGTTTTTT	CASSLVGGELFF
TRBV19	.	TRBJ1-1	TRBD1	TGTGCCAGTAGGGGGACAGGGGATGCGGAAGAAGCTTTCTTT	CASRGTGDAEEAFF
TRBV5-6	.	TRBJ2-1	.	TGTGCCAGCAGCCTGGGATACTCCTACAATGAGCAGTTCTTC	CASSLGYSYNEQFF
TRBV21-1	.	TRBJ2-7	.	TGTGCCAGCAGCAAAAAGGCGGGGCACGACGAGCAGTACTTC	CASSKKAGHDEQYF
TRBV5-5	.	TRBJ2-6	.	TGTGCCAGCAGCACCGGGATCTCTGGGGCCAACGTCCTGACTTTC	CASSTGISGANVLTF
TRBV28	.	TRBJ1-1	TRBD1	TGTGCCAGCAGTTTCCATCCGGGACAGGGTCAAACGGAAGCTTTCTTT	CASSFHPGQGQTEAFF
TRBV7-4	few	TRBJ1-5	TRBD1	TGTGCCAGCAGCTTAGTGTCAGGGGGCCTAGCAAATCAGCCCCAGCATTTT	CASSLVSGGLANQPQHF
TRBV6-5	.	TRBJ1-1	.	TGTGCCAGCAGTTACTCTATGAGGTTTGAAGCTTTCTTT	CASSYSMRFEAFF
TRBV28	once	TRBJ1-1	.	TGTGCCAGCAGTTTTTCGGCAGGTACTTTCTTT	CASSFSAGTFF
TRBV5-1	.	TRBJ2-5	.	TGCGCCAGCAGCCCGTCCGGAGAAGGCGGCGCCGAGACCCAGTACTTC	CASSPSGEGGAETQYF
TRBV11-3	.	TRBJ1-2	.	TGTGCCAGCAGCTTTGCCAGCTATGGCTACACCTTC	CASSFASYGYTF
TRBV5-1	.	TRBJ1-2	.	TGCGCCAGCAGCTTGGCGGAACCTCCGGATGGCTACACCTTC	CASSLAEPPDGYTF
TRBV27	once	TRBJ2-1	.	TGTGCCAGCAGTGAGGGGCAGGGCTCCTACAATGAGCAGTTCTTC	CASSEGQGSYNEQFF
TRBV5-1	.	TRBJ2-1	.	TGCGCCAGCAGACGAGGGGTTAGCGGTATCCACAATGAGCAGTTCTTC	CASRRGVSGIHNEQFF
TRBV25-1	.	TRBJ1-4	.	TGTGCCAGCAGTGACCGGCGGGAGGGGAAGGCTAATGAAAAACTGTTTTTT	CASSDRREGKANEKLFF